This T cell receptor beta chain appears in the sequencing data of a study of blood T cell repertoires in COVID-19. As originally analysed: Nucleated cell number was recorded as an estimate derived from reference gene primer amplification. Assay: immunoSEQ multiplex PCR; the TCRdb copy retains only in-frame clones and omits some. The DNA gave D and trimming, while V, J and clone size come from that table. The sample has around 200,000 clones; less than 85% are singletons. The sample consisted of peripheral blood. This receptor was taken from a human donor in a cohort sampled during active COVID-19.

For the CDR3, the DNA is TGTGCTAGTGGTTTGACCAGACAAGAGACCCAGTACTTC. Its protein is CASGLTRQETQYF. The rearrangement uses TRBV12-5 and TRBJ2-5, with D unclear. The CDR3 extends over 13 amino acids. Germline V CDR1 and CDR2: LGHNT, FRNRAP. The V gene lost 2 bases and the J gene lost 2 bases, with 6 bases spanning the gap. Using reference TRBV12-5 and TRBJ2-5 for the parts outside the CDR3, the full variable domain is DARVTQTPRHKVTEMGQEVTMRCQPILGHNTVFWYRQTMMQGLELLAYFRNRAPLDDSGMPKDRFSAEMPDATLATLKIQPSEPRDSAVYFCASGLTRQETQYFGPGTRLLVL.